This T cell receptor (beta chain) was found in a study of cytomegalovirus exposure and HLA in healthy donors. It was with 60 Vbeta and 13 Jbeta primers that the PCR ran. Original handling: Some 11 million shared chains were among the roughly 80 million unique TCR beta chains that a later analysis counted. Profiling relied on immunoSEQ multiplex PCR, and the TCRdb table lists in-frame clones only, not all of them. V, J and clone size derive from that table, while D and trimming were established from the DNA sequence. Of 200,000 to 250,000 clones in the sample, 70% to 85% were seen once. V shed 3 bases and J 0 bases; nucleotides not matched to a gene: 12. The germline CDR1 and CDR2 sequences are SGHKS and YYEKEE (reference sequence). The CDR3 extends over 20 amino acids. General study findings and limits: A later analysis linked a missense DCLRE1C variant to TCR beta V- and J-gene trimming. It was shown in a later analysis that HLA-associated TCR beta chains were more clonally expanded than other, equally common chains. DRB1 showed the most TCR associations and HLA-C the fewest in a later analysis, as rates varied by HLA locus.

A note on this clone: The antigen is not known.

The sequenced sample consisted of PBMCs. J is TRBJ2-1 and V is TRBV5-5, with 13 bases that match TRBD2. The sequence derives from a girl aged 2 to 10 in good health and CMV-seronegative. The CDR3 DNA reads as TGTGCCAGCAGCTGGATTGGGACTAGCGGGAAGTCTAGCTCCTACAATGAGCAGTTCTTC. It specifies CASSWIGTSGKSSSYNEQFF. The whole variable domain, filled in from reference TRBV5-5 and TRBJ2-1, reads DAGVTQSPTHLIKTRGQQVTLRCSPISGHKSVSWYQQVLGQGPQFIFQYYEKEERGRGNFPDRFSARQFPNYSSELNVNALLLGDSALYLCASSWIGTSGKSSSYNEQFFGPGTRLTVL.